The 18 T cell receptor beta chains below were found in one sample sequenced in a study of Ad26.COV2.S vaccination and SARS-CoV-2 variants. Treatment indicated: about 20 received Ad26.COV2.S at low or high dose, single or two shots; about 5 received placebo; per-sample allocation not given. Collection of samples fell on day 63 after the first vaccine or placebo injection. TCRdb's copy holds only in-frame clones and misses some; the assay was immunoSEQ multiplex PCR. The table lists 290,000 or so clones, around 87% of them singletons, with under 4% in the top ten. The source was peripheral blood, collected in a trial of Ad26.COV2.S vaccine versus placebo. The receptors shown here come from a person between 18 and 65 years old who received the Ad26.COV2.S COVID-19 vaccine or a placebo.

Regarding this clone: Other nucleotide sequences from this sample produce the same CDR3. This chain links TRBV4-1 with TRBJ1-2; 10 bases fit TRBD1. CDR3 size: 14 residues. Trimming took 1 base from V and 8 from J; bases not matched to a gene: 4. CDR1 is MGHRA and CDR2 is YSYEKL in the germline V gene. CDR3 sequence reads: CASSQGQGARGYTF. For the CDR3, the DNA is TGCGCCAGCAGCCAAGGACAGGGGGCGCGAGGCTACACCTTC.

The rearrangement uses TRBV12-2 and TRBJ2-7; TRBD1 is the table's D call, not checked against the DNA. TRBV12-2 constitutes a pseudogene. The CDR3 covers 13 residues. The CDR3 here is CASRTGQYYEQYF. CDR3 DNA sequence: TGTGCAAGTCGCACTGGACAGTACTACGAGCAGTACTTC.

This chain connects TRBV6-5 to TRBJ2-1; TRBD2 matches at 8 bases. J was trimmed by 1 base and V by 6 bases; bases with no gene match: 5. The CDR3 spans 15 residues. Germline V gene lookup returns CDR1 MNHEY and CDR2 SVGAGI. The CDR3 DNA follows: TGTGCCAGCAGCGCTACTAGCGGATCCTACAATGAGCAGTTCTTC. Translating gives CASSATSGSYNEQFF.

The chain couples TRBV6-5 to TRBJ2-3; 8 nucleotides match TRBD2. V was clipped by 6 bases and J by 6 bases; unmatched bases: 8. CDR1 and CDR2 from the germline V gene are MNHEY and SVGAGI. The CDR3 contains 14 residues. This CDR3 reads CASRLAGPSDTQYF. CDR3 bases: TGTGCCAGCAGATTAGCGGGACCATCCGATACGCAGTATTTT.

The V call is TRBV29-1, the J call TRBJ2-3, with 11 nucleotides matching TRBD2. V shed 7 bases, J shed 1 base, and the junction held 4 bases outside the gene matches. The CDR3 loop spans 14 amino acids. The germline V gene encodes CDR1 SQVTM and CDR2 ANQGSEA. The CDR3 region is CSASGLAGTDTQYF. The CDR3 DNA is TGCAGCGCCTCGGGACTAGCGGGCACAGATACGCAGTATTTT.

V gene TRBV7-2 combines with J gene TRBJ2-2, with D perhaps TRBD1 (6 bases). CDR3 length: 17 residues. Germline CDR1 is SGHTA and CDR2 is FQGNSA. Trimming removed 3 bases from V and 0 bases from J, with 14 bases in between. In DNA, the CDR3 is TGTGCCAGCAGCTTCGACCGACAGGCCACGAACACCGGGGAGCTGTTTTTT. Protein product: CASSFDRQATNTGELFF.

The chain employs TRBV25-1 and TRBJ1-1, with TRBD1 matching over 7 bases. The CDR3 contains 13 residues. From germline, CDR1 is MGHDK and CDR2 SYGVNS. Trimming took 5 bases from V and 4 from J; bases not matched to a gene: 4. Written as DNA, the CDR3 is TGTGCCAGCAGTTTCCAGGGGGTCACTGAAGCTTTCTTT. The encoded protein is CASSFQGVTEAFF.

This clone was counted a few times. V usage is TRBV6-2 or TRBV6-3 and J usage is TRBJ2-7, with D possibly being TRBD1 (6 bases). The CDR3 is made up of 14 amino acids. The V end lost 2 bases, the J end lost 4 bases, and 12 bases lay between the germline ends. Germline-derived CDR1 and CDR2 are MNHEY and SVGEGT. The CDR3 DNA sequence: TGTGCCAGCAGTTACCAGGGGAGATTATACGAGCAGTACTTC. This encodes CASSYQGRLYEQYF.

There are many counts of this clone. This chain joins TRBV10-2 and TRBJ1-4; D unresolved. The germline V gene encodes CDR1 WSHSY and CDR2 SAAADI. The ends were cut back, 3 bases at V and 8 bases at J, with 10 bases in the middle. CDR3 size: 13 residues. The CDR3 sequence is CASSEGFWEKLFF. CDR3 nucleotides: TGCGCCAGCAGTGAAGGCTTTTGGGAAAAACTGTTTTTT.

V and J are TRBV5-4 and TRBJ1-2; D gene ambiguous. In germline, CDR1 is SGHNT, CDR2 YYREEE (reference sequence). This CDR3 region has 12 residues. The V gene lost 0 bases and the J gene lost 6 bases, with 6 bases spanning the gap. The CDR3 bases are TGTGCCAGCAGCTTGGGGGTTGATGGCTACACCTTC. Residues: CASSLGVDGYTF.

The chain combines TRBV3-1 (or the pseudogene TRBV3-2) with TRBJ2-2; D perhaps matches TRBD2 (6 bases). The germline gives CDR1 LGHDT, CDR2 YNNKEL (reference sequence). The CDR3 covers 15 residues. The ends were cut back, 1 base at V and 4 bases at J, with 10 bases in the middle. CDR3 nucleotides: TGTGCCAGCAGCCAAGTCCCGGGGGTCACCGGGGAGCTGTTTTTT. It is translated as CASSQVPGVTGELFF.

This clone was counted a few times. This chain connects TRBV7-9 to TRBJ1-4; tentative D call: TRBD1 (5 bases). The CDR3 is 13 residues long. Germline CDR1 SEHNR, CDR2 FQNEAQ (reference sequence). Trimming shortened V by 1 base and J by 8 bases, and 8 bases separated the two germline ends. Written as DNA, the CDR3 is TGTGCCAGCAGCTTAGTCGGGGGAGAAAAACTGTTTTTT. Translation: CASSLVGGEKLFF.

This clone was observed once. The chain recombines TRBV7-2 with TRBJ1-3; unclear D gene. Germline loops: CDR1 SGHTA, CDR2 FQGNSA. Trimming cost V 5 bases and J 0 bases, with 8 bases left between them. The CDR3 sequence is 14 residues long. CDR3 sequence reads: CASSGRSSGNTIYF. DNA for the CDR3: TGTGCCAGCAGCGGCAGGAGCTCTGGAAACACCATATATTTT. Complete variable domain (other parts from reference TRBV7-2 and TRBJ1-3): GAGVSQSPSNKVTEKGKDVELRCDPISGHTALYWYRQSLGQGLEFLIYFQGNSAPDKSGLPSDRFSAERTGGSVSTLTIQRTQQEDSAVYLCASSGRSSGNTIYFGEGSWLTVV.

The chain is built from TRBV28 and TRBJ1-2; a possible D gene is TRBD1 (5 bases). The V end lost 5 bases, the J end lost 5 bases, and 9 bases lay between the germline ends. The CDR3 runs 12 residues. Per the germline V gene, CDR1 is MDHEN and CDR2 is SYDVKM. CDR3 sequence reads: CASSPRVYGYTF. DNA of the CDR3: TGTGCCAGCAGTCCCAGGGTATATGGCTACACCTTC.

This chain uses TRBV11-2 with TRBJ1-5, with D possibly TRBD1 on 5 matching bases. The CDR3 runs 16 residues. With 4 bases removed from V and 2 bases from J, the gap between germline ends came to 15 bases. CDR1 and CDR2 from the germline V gene are SGHAT and FQNNGV. The CDR3 DNA reads TGTGCCAGCAGCTCATTCGGGGGAGAGGGCAATCAGCCCCAGCATTTT. It translates to CASSSFGGEGNQPQHF.

This clone has ten or more counts. The chain links TRBV25-1 to TRBJ1-1; D not resolved. From germline, CDR1 is MGHDK and CDR2 SYGVNS. The CDR3 loop spans 11 amino acids. Trimming removed 1 base from V and 7 bases from J, with 4 bases in between. The CDR3 spells CASSESNEAFF. The CDR3 coding sequence is TGTGCCAGCAGTGAATCTAATGAAGCTTTCTTT.

V is TRBV30 and J is TRBJ2-3; 8 bases align to TRBD1. Trimming took 5 bases from V and 0 from J; bases not matched to a gene: 4. CDR3 length equals 14 residues. Germline V gene sequence: CDR1 GTSNPN, CDR2 SVGIG (reference sequence). The CDR3, as DNA: TGTGCCTGGGCAGGGGGCCTGAGCACAGATACGCAGTATTTT. Translation: CAWAGGLSTDTQYF.

This sequence joins TRBV6-1 and TRBJ1-2; D may be TRBD1 (6 bases). This CDR3 has 15 residues. V was pared by 3 bases and J by 2 bases, with 13 bases between. The germline V gene has CDR1 MNHNS and CDR2 SASEGT. CDR3 bases: TGTGCCAGCAGTGAGGGGTGGGGGGCGAACTATGGCTACACCTTC. It is translated as CASSEGWGANYGYTF.